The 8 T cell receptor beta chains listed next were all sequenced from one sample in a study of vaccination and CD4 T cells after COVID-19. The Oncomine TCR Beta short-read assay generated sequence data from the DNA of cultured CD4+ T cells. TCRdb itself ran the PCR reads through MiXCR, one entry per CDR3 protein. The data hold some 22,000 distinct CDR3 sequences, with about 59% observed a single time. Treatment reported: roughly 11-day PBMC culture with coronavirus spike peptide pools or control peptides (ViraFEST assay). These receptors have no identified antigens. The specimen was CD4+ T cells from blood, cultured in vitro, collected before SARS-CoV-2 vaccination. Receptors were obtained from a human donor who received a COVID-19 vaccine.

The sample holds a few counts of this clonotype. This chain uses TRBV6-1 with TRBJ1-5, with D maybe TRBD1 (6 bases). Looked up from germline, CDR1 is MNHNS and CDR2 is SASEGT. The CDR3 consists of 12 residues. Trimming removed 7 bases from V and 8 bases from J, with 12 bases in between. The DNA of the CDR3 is TGTGCCAGCATGAGGGGGGTTGAGCCCCAGCATTTT. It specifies CASMRGVEPQHF.

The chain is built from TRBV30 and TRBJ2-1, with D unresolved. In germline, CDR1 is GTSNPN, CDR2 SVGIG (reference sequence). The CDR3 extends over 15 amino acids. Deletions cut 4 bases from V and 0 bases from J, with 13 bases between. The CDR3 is CAWTIDSTSYNEQFF. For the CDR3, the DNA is TGTGCCTGGACCATCGACTCTACCTCCTACAATGAGCAGTTCTTC.

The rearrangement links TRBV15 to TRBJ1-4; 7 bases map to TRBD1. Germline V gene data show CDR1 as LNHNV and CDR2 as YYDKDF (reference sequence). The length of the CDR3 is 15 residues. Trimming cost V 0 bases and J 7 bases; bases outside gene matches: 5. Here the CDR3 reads CATSRDRGDSEKLFF. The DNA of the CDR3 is TGTGCCACCAGCAGAGATAGGGGGGACAGTGAAAAACTGTTTTTT.

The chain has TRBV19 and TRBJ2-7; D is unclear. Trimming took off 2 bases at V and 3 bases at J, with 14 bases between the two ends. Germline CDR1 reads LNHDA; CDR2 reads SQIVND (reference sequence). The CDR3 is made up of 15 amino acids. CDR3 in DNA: TGTGCCAGTAGTATAAGATGGTGGAGCAACTACGAGCAGTACTTC. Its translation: CASSIRWWSNYEQYF.

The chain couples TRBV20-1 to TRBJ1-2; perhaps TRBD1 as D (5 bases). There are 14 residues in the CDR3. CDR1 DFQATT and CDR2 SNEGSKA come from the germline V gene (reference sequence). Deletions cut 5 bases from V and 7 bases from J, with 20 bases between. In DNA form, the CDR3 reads TGCAGTGCTCGACGGACGGACCTAGGGGCTGGCTACACCTTC. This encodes CSARRTDLGAGYTF.

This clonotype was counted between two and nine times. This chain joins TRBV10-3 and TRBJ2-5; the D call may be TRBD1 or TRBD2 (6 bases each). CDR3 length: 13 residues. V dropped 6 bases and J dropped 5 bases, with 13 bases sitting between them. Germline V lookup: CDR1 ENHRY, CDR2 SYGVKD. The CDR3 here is CAIRRGPGETQYF. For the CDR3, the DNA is TGTGCCATCAGACGGGGGCCAGGGGAGACCCAGTACTTC.

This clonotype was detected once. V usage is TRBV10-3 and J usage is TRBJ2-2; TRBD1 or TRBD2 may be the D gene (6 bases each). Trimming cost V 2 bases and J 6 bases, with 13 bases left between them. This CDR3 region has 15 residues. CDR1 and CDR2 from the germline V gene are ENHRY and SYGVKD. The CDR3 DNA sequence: TGTGCCATCAGTGAGAACAGGGAGGTCGCCGGGGAGCTGTTTTTT. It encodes CAISENREVAGELFF.

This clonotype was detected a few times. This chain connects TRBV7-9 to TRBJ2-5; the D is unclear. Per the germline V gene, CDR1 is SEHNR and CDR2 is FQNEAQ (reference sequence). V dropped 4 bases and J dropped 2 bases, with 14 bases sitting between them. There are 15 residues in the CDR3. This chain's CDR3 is CASSSRSDGQETQYF. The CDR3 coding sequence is TGTGCCAGCAGCTCCCGATCAGACGGACAAGAGACCCAGTACTTC.